This section outlines one T cell receptor (beta chain) sequence together with its context. This entry belongs to a study of control samples from healthy donors and cancer patients. The CDR3 is 12 residues long. Germline V gene lookup returns CDR1 MGHDK and CDR2 SYGVNS. Trimming left V 8 bases short and J 5 bases short, with 12 bases between. The method was immunoSEQ multiplex PCR; TCRdb's version includes in-frame clones alone and lacks a portion of them. Of about 130,000 clones detected, around 94% appear once; the ten largest clones hold just under 0.6%. V usage is TRBV25-1 and J usage is TRBJ1-2, with D perhaps matching TRBD1 (5 bases). The receptor comes from a man older than 75 with head and neck cancer. What was sequenced was PBMCs. CDR3 nucleotides: TGTGCCAGCGGGGGTAGGAGTTATGGCTACACCTTC. Protein product: CASGGRSYGYTF.